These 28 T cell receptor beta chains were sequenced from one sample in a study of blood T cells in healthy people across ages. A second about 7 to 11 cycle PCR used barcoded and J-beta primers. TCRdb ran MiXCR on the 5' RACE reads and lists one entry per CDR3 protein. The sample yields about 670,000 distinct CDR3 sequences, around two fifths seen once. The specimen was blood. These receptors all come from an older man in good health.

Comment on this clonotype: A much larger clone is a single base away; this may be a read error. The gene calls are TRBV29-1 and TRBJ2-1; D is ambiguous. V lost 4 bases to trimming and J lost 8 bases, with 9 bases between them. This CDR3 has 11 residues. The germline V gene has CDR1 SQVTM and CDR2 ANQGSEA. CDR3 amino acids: CSVGRYYEQFF. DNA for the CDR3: TGCAGCGTTGGAAGGTACTATGAGCAGTTCTTC.

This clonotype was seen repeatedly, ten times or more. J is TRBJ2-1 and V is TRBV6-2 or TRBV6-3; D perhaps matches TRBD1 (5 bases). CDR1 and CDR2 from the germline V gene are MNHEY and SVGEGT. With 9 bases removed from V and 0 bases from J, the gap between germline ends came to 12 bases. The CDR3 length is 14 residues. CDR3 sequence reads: CARVGASSYNEQFF. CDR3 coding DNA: TGTGCCAGGGTAGGGGCTAGCTCCTACAATGAGCAGTTCTTC.

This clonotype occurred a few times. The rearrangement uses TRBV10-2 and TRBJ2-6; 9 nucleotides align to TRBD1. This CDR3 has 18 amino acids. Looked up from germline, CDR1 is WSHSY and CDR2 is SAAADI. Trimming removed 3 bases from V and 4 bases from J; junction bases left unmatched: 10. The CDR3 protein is CASSEPIGTGSGANVLTF. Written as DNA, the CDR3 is TGCGCCAGCAGTGAACCGATAGGGACAGGGAGCGGGGCCAACGTCCTGACTTTC.

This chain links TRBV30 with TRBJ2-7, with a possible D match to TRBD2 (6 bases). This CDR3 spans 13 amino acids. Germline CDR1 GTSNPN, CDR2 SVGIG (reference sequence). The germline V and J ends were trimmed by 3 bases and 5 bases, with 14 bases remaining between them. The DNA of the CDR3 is TGTGCCTGGAGCCGCCGGGACTTCAACGAGCAGTACTTC. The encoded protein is CAWSRRDFNEQYF.

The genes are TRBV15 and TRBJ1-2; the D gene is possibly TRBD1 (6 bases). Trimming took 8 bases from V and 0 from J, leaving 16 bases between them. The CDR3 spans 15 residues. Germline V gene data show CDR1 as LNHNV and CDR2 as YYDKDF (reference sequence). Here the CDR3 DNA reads TGTGCCACCGTCCGGGGACACCAGGCTAACTATGGCTACACCTTC. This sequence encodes CATVRGHQANYGYTF.

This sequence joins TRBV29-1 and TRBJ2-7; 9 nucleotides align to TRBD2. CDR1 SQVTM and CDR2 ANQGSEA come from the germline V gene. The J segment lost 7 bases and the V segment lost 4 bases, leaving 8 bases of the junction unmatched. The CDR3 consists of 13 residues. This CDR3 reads CSVVTSGYNEQYF. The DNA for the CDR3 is TGCAGCGTTGTGACTAGCGGCTACAATGAGCAGTACTTC.

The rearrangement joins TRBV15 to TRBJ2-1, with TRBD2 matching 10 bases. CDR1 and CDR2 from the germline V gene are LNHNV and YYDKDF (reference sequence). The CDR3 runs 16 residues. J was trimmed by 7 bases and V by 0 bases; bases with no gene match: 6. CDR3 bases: TGTGCCACCAGCAGAGATCTCCTAGCGGGAGCAAATGAGCAGTTCTTC. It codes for CATSRDLLAGANEQFF. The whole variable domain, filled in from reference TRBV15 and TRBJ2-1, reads DAMVIQNPRYQVTQFGKPVTLSCSQTLNHNVMYWYQQKSSQAPKLLFHYYDKDFNNEADTPDNFQSRRPNTSFCFLDIRSPGLGDTAMYLCATSRDLLAGANEQFFGPGTRLTVL.

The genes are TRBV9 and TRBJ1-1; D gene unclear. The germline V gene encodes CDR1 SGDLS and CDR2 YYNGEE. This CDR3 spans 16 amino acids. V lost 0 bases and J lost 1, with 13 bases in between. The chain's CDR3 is CASSVVSSAPNTEAFF. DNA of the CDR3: TGTGCCAGCAGCGTAGTTTCGTCAGCACCGAACACTGAAGCTTTCTTT.

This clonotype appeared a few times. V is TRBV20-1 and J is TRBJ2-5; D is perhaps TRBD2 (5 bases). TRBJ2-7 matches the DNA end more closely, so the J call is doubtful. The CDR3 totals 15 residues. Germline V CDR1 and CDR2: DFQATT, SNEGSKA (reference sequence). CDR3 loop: CSAGELGRSHDEQYF. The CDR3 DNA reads TGCAGTGCTGGGGAGCTAGGCAGGTCCCACGACGAGCAGTACTTC.

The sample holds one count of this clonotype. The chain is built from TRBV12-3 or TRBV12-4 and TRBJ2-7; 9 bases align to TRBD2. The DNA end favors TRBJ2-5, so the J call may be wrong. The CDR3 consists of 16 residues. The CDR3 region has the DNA TGTGCCAGCAGTTTAAGTTACGGCGGGGGGGTGGAGACCCAGTACTTC. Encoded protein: CASSLSYGGGVETQYF.

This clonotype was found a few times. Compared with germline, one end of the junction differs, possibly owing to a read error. This CDR3 is CASSPYSGRGTDTQYF. CDR3 sequence (DNA): TGTGCCAGCAGTCCCTATAGCGGGAGAGGCACTGATACGCAGTATTTT. This chain joins TRBV28 and TRBJ2-3; 9 bases fit TRBD2. The V gene's germline CDR1 is MDHEN and CDR2 SYDVKM. The CDR3 covers 16 residues.

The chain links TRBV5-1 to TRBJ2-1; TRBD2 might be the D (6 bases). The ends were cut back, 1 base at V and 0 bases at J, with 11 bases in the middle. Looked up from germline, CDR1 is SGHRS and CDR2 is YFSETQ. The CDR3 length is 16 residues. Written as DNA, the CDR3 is TGCGCCAGCAGCTTGAGTGGGGGGAACTCCTACAATGAGCAGTTCTTC. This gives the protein CASSLSGGNSYNEQFF.

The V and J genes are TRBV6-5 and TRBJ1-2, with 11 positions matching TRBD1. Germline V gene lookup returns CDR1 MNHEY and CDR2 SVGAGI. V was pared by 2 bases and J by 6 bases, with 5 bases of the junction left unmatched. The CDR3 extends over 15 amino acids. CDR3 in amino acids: CASSYGTGGGDGYTF. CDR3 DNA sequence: TGTGCCAGCAGTTACGGGACAGGGGGTGGCGATGGCTACACCTTC.

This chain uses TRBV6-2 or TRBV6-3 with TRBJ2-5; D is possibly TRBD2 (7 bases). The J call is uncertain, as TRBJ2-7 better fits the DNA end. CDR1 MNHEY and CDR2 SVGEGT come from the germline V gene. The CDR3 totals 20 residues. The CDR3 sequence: CASSYGLLFVGGLEAYEQYF. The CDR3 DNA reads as TGTGCCAGCAGTTACGGTTTACTTTTCGTGGGGGGGCTTGAAGCCTACGAGCAGTACTTC.

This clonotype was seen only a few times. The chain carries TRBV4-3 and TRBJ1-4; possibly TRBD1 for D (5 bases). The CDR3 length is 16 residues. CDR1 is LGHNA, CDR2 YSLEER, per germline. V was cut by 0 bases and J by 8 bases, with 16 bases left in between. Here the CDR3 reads CASSQDLAGTQEKLFF. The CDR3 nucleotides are TGCGCCAGCAGCCAAGATTTGGCAGGGACCCAGGAAAAACTGTTTTTT.

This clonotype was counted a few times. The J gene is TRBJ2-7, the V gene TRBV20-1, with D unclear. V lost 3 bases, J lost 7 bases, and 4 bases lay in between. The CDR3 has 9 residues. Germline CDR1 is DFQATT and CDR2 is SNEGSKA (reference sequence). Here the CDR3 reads CSASREQYF. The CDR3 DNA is TGCAGTGCTAGTAGGGAGCAGTACTTC.

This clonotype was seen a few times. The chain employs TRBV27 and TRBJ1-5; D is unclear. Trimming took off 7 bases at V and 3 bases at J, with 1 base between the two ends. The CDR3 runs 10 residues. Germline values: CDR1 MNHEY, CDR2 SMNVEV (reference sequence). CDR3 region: CASTNQPQHF. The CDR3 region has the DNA TGTGCCAGCACCAATCAGCCCCAGCATTTT.

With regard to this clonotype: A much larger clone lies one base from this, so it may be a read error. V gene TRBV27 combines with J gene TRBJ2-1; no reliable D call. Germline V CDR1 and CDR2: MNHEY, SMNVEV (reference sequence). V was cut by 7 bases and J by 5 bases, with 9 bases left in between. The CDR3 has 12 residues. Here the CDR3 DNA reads TGTGCCAGCACTAGTAAGCACAATGAGCAGTTCTTC. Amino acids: CASTSKHNEQFF.

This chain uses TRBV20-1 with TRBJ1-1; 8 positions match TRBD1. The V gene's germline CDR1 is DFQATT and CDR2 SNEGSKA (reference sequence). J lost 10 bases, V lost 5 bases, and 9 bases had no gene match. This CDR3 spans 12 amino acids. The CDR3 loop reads CSAPKQGVLAFF. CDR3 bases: TGCAGTGCTCCAAAACAGGGGGTTTTAGCTTTCTTT.

CDR3 sequence: CASSTPGQATDEQYF. CDR3 bases: TGTGCCAGCAGTACTCCGGGACAGGCAACCGACGAGCAGTACTTC. The rearrangement joins TRBV6-2 or TRBV6-3 to TRBJ2-7, with 8 bases lining up with TRBD1. The length of the CDR3 is 15 residues. The J segment lost 5 bases and the V segment lost 5 bases, leaving 11 bases of the junction unmatched. From germline, CDR1 is MNHEY and CDR2 SVGEGT.

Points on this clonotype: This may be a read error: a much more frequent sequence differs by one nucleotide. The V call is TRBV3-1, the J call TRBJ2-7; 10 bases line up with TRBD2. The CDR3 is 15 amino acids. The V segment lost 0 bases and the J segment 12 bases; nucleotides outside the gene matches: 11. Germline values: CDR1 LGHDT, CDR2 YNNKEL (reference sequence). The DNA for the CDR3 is TGTGCCAGCAGCCAAGATAGAAGAGCGGGGGGGCCCCTGTACTTC. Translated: CASSQDRRAGGPLYF.

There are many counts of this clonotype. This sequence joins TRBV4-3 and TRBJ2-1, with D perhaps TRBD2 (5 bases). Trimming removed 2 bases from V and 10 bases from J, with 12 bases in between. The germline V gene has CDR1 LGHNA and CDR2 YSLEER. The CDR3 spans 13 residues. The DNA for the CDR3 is TGCGCCAGCAGCCAAAGACGGGGATTAGAGCAGTTCTTC. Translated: CASSQRRGLEQFF.

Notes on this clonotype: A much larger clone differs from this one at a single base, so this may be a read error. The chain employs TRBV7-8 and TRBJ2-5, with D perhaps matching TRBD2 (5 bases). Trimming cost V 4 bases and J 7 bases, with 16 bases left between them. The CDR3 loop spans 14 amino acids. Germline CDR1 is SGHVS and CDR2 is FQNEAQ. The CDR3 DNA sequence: TGTGCCAGCAGCTGGGAGCTGGGGAAAGCGACCCAGTACTTC. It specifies CASSWELGKATQYF.

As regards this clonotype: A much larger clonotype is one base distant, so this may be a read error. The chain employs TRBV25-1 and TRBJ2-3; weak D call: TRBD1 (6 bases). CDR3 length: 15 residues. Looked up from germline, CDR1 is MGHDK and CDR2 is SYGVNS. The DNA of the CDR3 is TGTGCCAGCGGTGAATACAGGGCCCCGAGAGATACGCAGTATTTT. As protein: CASGEYRAPRDTQYF.

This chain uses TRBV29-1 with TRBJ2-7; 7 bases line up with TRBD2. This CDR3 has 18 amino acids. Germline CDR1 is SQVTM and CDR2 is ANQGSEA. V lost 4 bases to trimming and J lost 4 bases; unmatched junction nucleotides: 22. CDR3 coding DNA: TGCAGCGTTGGTGACAGACGAATGACTAGCAGGAGACTGTACGAGCAGTACTTC. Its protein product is CSVGDRRMTSRRLYEQYF.

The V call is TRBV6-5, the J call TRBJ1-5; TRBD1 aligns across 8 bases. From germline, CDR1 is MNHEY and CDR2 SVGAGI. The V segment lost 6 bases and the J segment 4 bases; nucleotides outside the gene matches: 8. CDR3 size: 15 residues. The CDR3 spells CASRPDRGQNQPQHF. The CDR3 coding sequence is TGTGCCAGCAGGCCAGACAGGGGCCAAAATCAGCCCCAGCATTTT.

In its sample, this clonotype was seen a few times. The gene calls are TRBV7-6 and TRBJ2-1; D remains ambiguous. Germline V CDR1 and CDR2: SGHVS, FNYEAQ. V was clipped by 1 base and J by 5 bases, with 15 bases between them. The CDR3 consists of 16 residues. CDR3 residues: CASSLGNLLTNNEQFF. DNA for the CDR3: TGTGCCAGCAGCTTAGGTAATCTCCTAACAAACAATGAGCAGTTCTTC.

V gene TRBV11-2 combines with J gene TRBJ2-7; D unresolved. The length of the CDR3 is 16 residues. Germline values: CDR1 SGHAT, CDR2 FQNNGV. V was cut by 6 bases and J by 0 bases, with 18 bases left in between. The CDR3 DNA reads TGTGCCAGCAGTCCACTACCGCCTCTGAGCTCCTACGAGCAGTACTTC. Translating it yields CASSPLPPLSSYEQYF.